The 12 T cell receptor beta chains reported below all come from one sample, sequenced in a study of CXCR4 blockade with PD-1 therapy in pancreatic cancer. Libraries were prepared by immunoSEQ multiplex PCR; TCRdb keeps only in-frame clonotypes and omits some of them. The table includes around 15,000 clones, around three quarters detected once. Sequenced material: tumor tissue. The receptors here all came from a human donor with pancreatic ductal adenocarcinoma.

The chain employs TRBV10-1 and TRBJ2-4; D unresolved. This CDR3 contains 14 residues. CDR1 is WNHNN and CDR2 is SYGVQD in the germline V gene (reference sequence). Deletions cut 9 bases from V and 2 bases from J, with 14 bases between. The DNA for the CDR3 is TGCGCCAGACCCCTCCCAAAGACCAAAAACATTCAGTACTTC. Its protein product is CARPLPKTKNIQYF.

V usage is TRBV7-5 and J usage is TRBJ1-3; the DNA was not used to check the table's D call, TRBD1. TRBV7-5 is flagged as a pseudogene. The CDR3 sequence is 20 residues long. The CDR3 loop reads CASSPPGMGTGSASGNTIYF. The CDR3 DNA follows: TGTGCCAGCAGCCCCCCTGGGATGGGGACAGGGTCAGCCTCTGGAAACACCATATATTTT.

CDR3 DNA: TGTGCCACCAGCAACGACAATTACAGGAAAGCGGAGACCCAGTACTTC. It specifies CATSNDNYRKAETQYF. The J gene is TRBJ2-5, the V gene TRBV15, with TRBD1 as a possible D gene (5 bases). Germline-derived CDR1 and CDR2 are LNHNV and YYDKDF (reference sequence). Trimming took 4 bases from V and 5 from J, leaving 20 bases between them. This CDR3 contains 16 residues.

The rearrangement links TRBV25-1 to TRBJ2-5, with a weak D call TRBD1 (6 bases). Trimming shortened V by 2 bases and J by 1 base, and 11 bases separated the two germline ends. CDR3 size: 15 residues. Germline-derived CDR1 and CDR2 are MGHDK and SYGVNS. This chain's CDR3 is CASSERGTPQETQYF. The CDR3 nucleotides read TGTGCCAGCAGTGAAAGGGGGACACCCCAAGAGACCCAGTACTTC.

This clone came up once. One junction end disagrees with the germline gene, perhaps due to a read error. This chain's CDR3 is CSVEALPRDTQYF. CDR3 coding DNA: TGCAGCGTCGAAGCCCTCCCCAGGGATACGCAGTATTTT. This chain connects TRBV29-1 to TRBJ2-3; D is uncertain. CDR3 length equals 13 residues. Germline CDR1 reads SQVTM; CDR2 reads ANQGSEA.

The rearrangement joins TRBV14 to TRBJ1-1; tentatively, D is TRBD1 (5 bases). This CDR3 is built from 15 residues. Trimming took 1 base from V and 4 from J, leaving 13 bases between them. The germline V gene encodes CDR1 SGHDN and CDR2 FVKESK. The CDR3 loop is CASSQVSGTATEAFF. In DNA, the CDR3 is TGTGCCAGCAGCCAAGTATCGGGGACGGCCACTGAAGCTTTCTTT.

V usage is TRBV30 and J usage is TRBJ2-3; a possible D gene is TRBD2 (5 bases). In germline, CDR1 is GTSNPN, CDR2 SVGIG (reference sequence). This CDR3 spans 17 amino acids. V lost 0 bases to trimming and J lost 0 bases, with 16 bases between them. The CDR3 protein is CAWSVPVALTSTDTQYF. Written as DNA, the CDR3 is TGTGCCTGGAGTGTTCCGGTAGCGCTTACTAGCACAGATACGCAGTATTTT.

The chain uses TRBV5-1 and TRBJ2-3, with D unclear. The germline V gene encodes CDR1 SGHRS and CDR2 YFSETQ. The V end was cut by 4 bases, the J end by 0 bases, with 12 bases between. This CDR3 region has 15 residues. CDR3 region: CASSEEVTSTDTQYF. CDR3 sequence (DNA): TGCGCCAGCAGCGAAGAGGTTACTAGCACAGATACGCAGTATTTT. The whole variable domain, remainder taken from reference TRBV5-1 and TRBJ2-3, is KAGVTQTPRYLIKTRGQQVTLSCSPISGHRSVSWYQQTPGQGLQFLFEYFSETQRNKGNFPGRFSGRQFSNSRSEMNVSTLELGDSALYLCASSEEVTSTDTQYFGPGTRLTVL.

The chain is built from TRBV29-1 and TRBJ1-1; TRBD1 matches 7 bases. CDR1 SQVTM and CDR2 ANQGSEA come from the germline V gene. The CDR3 runs to 13 residues. With 7 bases clipped from V and 10 bases from J, the junction kept 15 bases outside the gene matches. Written as DNA, the CDR3 is TGCAGCGCCACGGGCAGGGGGGCCCTTGGAGCTTTCTTT. Protein: CSATGRGALGAFF.

The rearrangement links TRBV15 to TRBJ1-6; D is perhaps TRBD1 (6 bases). The CDR3 has 16 residues. From germline, CDR1 is LNHNV and CDR2 YYDKDF (reference sequence). The ends were cut back, 1 base at V and 7 bases at J, with 14 bases in the middle. This CDR3 is CATSRARGGPNSPLHF. DNA of the CDR3: TGTGCCACCAGCAGAGCTCGGGGGGGCCCGAATTCACCCCTCCACTTT.

The chain carries TRBV14 and TRBJ2-5; perhaps TRBD1 as D (6 bases). In germline, CDR1 is SGHDN, CDR2 FVKESK. The CDR3 is made up of 15 amino acids. Trimming cost V 1 base and J 3 bases, with 12 bases left between them. CDR3 sequence (DNA): TGTGCCAGCAGCCAAGGGGGGCGGGCAAAAGAGACCCAGTACTTC. It translates to CASSQGGRAKETQYF.

The chain couples TRBV19 to TRBJ1-1, with 11 bases lining up with TRBD1. CDR1 is LNHDA, CDR2 SQIVND, per germline (reference sequence). The CDR3 spans 13 residues. V was clipped by 6 bases and J by 5 bases; unmatched bases: 2. The DNA of the CDR3 is TGTGCCAGTAGGGACAGGGGGCTTACTGAAGCTTTCTTT. It yields the protein CASRDRGLTEAFF.